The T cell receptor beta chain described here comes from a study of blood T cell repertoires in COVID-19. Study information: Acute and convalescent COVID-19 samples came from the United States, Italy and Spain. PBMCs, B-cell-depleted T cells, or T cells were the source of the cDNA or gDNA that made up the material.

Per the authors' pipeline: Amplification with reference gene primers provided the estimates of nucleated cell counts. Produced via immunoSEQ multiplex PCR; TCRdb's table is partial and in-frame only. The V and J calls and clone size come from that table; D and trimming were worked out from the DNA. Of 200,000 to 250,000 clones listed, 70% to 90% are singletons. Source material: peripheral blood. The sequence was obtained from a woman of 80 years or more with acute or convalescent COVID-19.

The CDR3 protein is CASSPPTGGELFF. The CDR3 DNA reads TGTGCCAGCAGCCCCCCCACAGGGGGCGAGCTGTTTTTT. The rearrangement links TRBV6-2 or TRBV6-3 to TRBJ2-2, with TRBD1 identical over 9 bases. The V gene end was trimmed by 6 bases and the J gene end by 11 bases; junction bases not matched to a gene: 7. CDR1 and CDR2 from the germline V gene are MNHEY and SVGEGT. The CDR3 has 13 amino acids.